This TCR beta chain appears in the sequencing data of a study of T cells in Graves' hyperthyroidism and ophthalmopathy. J was trimmed by 3 bases and V by 2 bases; bases with no gene match: 14. This CDR3 is built from 20 residues. CDR1 is MDHEN, CDR2 SYDVKM, per germline. This clonotype has a count of ten or more. Its specificity is unknown. Points from the study as a whole: Ophthalmopathy was model-predicted a median 6.5 months pre-onset.

TCR beta CDR3 sequences were amplified from RNA transcripts. The HTBI set primed first-round TCR CDR3 RT-PCR. TCRdb itself ran the multiplex PCR reads through MiXCR, one entry per CDR3 protein. The table lists fewer than 600,000 distinct CDR3 sequences, less than 15% of them singletons. The clonotype was recovered from a middle-aged woman with Graves' hyperthyroidism. The V gene is TRBV28, the J gene TRBJ1-5; 12 nucleotides line up with TRBD1. The source material was blood. This chain's CDR3 is CASSLPPGQGATTINQPQHF. CDR3 DNA: TGTGCCAGCAGTTTACCCCCGGGACAGGGGGCCACCACCATCAATCAGCCCCAGCATTTT.